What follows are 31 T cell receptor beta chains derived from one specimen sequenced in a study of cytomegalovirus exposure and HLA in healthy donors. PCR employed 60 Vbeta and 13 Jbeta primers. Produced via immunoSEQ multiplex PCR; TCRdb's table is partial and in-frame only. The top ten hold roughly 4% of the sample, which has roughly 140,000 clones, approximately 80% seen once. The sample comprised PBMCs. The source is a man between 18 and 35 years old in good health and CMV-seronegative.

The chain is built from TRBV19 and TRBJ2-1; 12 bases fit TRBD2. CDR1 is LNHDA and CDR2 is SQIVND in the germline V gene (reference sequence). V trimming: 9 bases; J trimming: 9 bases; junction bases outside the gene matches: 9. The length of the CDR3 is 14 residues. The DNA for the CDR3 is TGTGCCAGCACCCTAGCGGGGGGGCTCTTTGAGCAGTTCTTC. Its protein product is CASTLAGGLFEQFF.

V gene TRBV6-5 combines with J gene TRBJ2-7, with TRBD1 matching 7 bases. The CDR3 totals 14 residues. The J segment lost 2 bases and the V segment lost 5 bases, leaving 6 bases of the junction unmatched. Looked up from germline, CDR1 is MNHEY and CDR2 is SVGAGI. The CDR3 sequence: CASSNHRGPYEQYF. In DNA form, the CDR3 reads TGTGCCAGCAGTAACCACAGGGGCCCCTACGAGCAGTACTTC.

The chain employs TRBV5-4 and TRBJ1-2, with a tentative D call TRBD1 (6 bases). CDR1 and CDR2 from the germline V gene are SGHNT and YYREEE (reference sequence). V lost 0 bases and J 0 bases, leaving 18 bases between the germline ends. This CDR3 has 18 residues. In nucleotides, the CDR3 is TGTGCCAGCAGCTTGGGGCCTGTGGGGGGGCGAGCTAACTATGGCTACACCTTC. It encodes CASSLGPVGGRANYGYTF.

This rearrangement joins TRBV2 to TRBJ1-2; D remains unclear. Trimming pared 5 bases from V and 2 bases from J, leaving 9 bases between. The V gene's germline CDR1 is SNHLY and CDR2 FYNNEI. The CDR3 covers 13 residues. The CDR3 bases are TGTGCCAGCAGTCCGGCAGGAAACTATGGCTACACCTTC. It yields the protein CASSPAGNYGYTF.

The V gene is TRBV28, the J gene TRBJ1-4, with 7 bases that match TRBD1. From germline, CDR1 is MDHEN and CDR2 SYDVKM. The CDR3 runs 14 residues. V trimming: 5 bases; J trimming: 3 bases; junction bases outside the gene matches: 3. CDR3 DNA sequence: TGTGCCAGCAGTCCAGGGGGAGCTAATGAAAAACTGTTTTTT. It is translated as CASSPGGANEKLFF.

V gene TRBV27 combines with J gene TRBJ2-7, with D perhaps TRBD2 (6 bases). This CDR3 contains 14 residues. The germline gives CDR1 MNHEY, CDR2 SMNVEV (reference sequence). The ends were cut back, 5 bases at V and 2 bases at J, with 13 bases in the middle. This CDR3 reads CASSVGLGAYEQYF. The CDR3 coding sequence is TGTGCCAGCAGTGTGGGACTTGGAGCCTACGAGCAGTACTTC.

Here the CDR3 reads CSAETGTGDREQFF. DNA for the CDR3: TGCAGCGCCGAAACCGGGACAGGGGATAGAGAGCAGTTCTTC. The chain employs TRBV29-1 and TRBJ2-1; 10 bases match TRBD1. The length of the CDR3 is 14 residues. With 7 bases clipped from V and 10 bases from J, the junction kept 13 bases outside the gene matches. From germline, CDR1 is SQVTM and CDR2 ANQGSEA.

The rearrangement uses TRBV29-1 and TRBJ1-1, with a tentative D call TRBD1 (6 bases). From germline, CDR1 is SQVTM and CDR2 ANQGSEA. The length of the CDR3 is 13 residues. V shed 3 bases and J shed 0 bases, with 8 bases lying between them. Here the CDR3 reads CSVDKGVNTEAFF. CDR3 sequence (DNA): TGCAGCGTTGATAAGGGGGTGAACACTGAAGCTTTCTTT. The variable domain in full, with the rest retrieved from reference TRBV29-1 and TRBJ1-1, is SAVISQKPSRDICQRGTSLTIQCQVDSQVTMMFWYRQQPGQSLTLIATANQGSEATYESGFVIDKFPISRPNLTFSTLTVSNMSPEDSSIYLCSVDKGVNTEAFFGQGTRLTVV.

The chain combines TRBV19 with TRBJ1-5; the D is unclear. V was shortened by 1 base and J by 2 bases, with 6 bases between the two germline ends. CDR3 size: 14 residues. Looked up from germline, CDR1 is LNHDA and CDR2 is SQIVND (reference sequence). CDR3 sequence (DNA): TGTGCCAGTAGTATAGTTCAGGGCAATCAGCCCCAGCATTTT. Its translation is CASSIVQGNQPQHF.

The CDR3, as DNA: TGTGCCAGTAGGCCTCGGACAGGGCATGAAGCTTTCTTT. As protein: CASRPRTGHEAFF. This chain joins TRBV19 and TRBJ1-1, with 8 nucleotides matching TRBD1. The V gene end was trimmed by 6 bases and the J gene end by 7 bases; junction bases not matched to a gene: 7. The CDR3 sequence is 13 residues long. The germline V gene has CDR1 LNHDA and CDR2 SQIVND (reference sequence).

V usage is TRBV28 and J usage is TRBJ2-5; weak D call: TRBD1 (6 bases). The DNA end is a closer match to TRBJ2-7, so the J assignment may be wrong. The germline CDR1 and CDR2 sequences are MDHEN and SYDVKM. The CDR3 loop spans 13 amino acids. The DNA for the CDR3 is TGTGCCAGCAGTGAGGGGACAACCCACGAGCAGTACTTC. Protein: CASSEGTTHEQYF.

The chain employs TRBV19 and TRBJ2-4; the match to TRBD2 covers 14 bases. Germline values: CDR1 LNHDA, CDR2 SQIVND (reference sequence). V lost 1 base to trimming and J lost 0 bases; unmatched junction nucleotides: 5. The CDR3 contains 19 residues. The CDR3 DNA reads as TGTGCCAGTAGTATAGGACTAGCGGGGGGGAATCTAGCCAAAAACATTCAGTACTTC. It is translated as CASSIGLAGGNLAKNIQYF.

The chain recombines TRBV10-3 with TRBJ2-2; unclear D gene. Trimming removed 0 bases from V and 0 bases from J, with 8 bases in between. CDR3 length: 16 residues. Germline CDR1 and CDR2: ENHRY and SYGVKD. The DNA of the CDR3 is TGTGCCATCAGTGAGTCCGAGGCACCGAACACCGGGGAGCTGTTTTTT. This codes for CAISESEAPNTGELFF.

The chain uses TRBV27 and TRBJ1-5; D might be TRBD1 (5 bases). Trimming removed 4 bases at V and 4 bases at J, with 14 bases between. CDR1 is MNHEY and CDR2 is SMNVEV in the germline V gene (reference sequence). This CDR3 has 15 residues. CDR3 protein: CASSSGEGRNQPQHF. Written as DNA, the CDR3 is TGTGCCAGCAGTTCGGGGGAGGGGCGAAATCAGCCCCAGCATTTT.

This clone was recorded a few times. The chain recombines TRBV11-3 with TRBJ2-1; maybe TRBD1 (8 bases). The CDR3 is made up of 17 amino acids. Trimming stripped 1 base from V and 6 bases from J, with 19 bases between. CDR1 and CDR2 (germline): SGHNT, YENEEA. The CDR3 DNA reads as TGTGCCAGCAGCTTAGTATGGGGGGGACAGGCGGTCAATGAGCAGTTCTTC. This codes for CASSLVWGGQAVNEQFF.

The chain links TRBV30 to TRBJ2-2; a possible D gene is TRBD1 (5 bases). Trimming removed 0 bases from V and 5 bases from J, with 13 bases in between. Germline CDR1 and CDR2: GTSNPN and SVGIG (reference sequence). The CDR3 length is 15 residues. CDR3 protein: CAWSVRQGWTGELFF. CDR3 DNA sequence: TGTGCCTGGAGTGTACGTCAGGGATGGACCGGGGAGCTGTTTTTT.

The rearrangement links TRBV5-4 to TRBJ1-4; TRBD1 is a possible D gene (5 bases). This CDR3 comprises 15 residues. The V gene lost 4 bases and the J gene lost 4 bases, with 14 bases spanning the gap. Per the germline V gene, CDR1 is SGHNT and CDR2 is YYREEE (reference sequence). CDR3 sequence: CASSNPWGHNEKLFF. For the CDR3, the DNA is TGTGCCAGCAGCAACCCTTGGGGCCATAATGAAAAACTGTTTTTT.

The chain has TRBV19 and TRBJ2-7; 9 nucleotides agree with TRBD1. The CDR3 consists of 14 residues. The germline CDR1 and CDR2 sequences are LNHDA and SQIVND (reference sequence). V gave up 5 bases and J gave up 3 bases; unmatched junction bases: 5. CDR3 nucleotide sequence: TGTGCCAGTAGTCCCCGGACAGGGGACTACGAGCAGTACTTC. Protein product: CASSPRTGDYEQYF.

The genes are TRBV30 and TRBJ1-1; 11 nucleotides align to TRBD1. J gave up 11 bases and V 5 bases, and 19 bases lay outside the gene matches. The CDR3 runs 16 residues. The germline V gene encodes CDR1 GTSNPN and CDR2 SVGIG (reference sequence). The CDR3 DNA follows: TGTGCCTGGGTGCCCCCCGACAGGACAGGGGGCGCGCGGGCTTTCTTT. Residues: CAWVPPDRTGGARAFF.

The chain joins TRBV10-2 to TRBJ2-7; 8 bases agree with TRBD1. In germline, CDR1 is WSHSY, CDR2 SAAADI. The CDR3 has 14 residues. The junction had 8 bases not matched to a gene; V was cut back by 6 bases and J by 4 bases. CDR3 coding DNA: TGCGCCAGCAGACTGCAGGGGGCTACGTACGAGCAGTACTTC. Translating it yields CASRLQGATYEQYF.

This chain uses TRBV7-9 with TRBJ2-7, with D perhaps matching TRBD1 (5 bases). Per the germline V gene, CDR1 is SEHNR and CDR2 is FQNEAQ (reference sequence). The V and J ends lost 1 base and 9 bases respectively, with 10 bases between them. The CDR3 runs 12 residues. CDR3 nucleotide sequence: TGTGCCAGCAGCTTAGAAGGGGTGGGGCAGTACTTC. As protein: CASSLEGVGQYF. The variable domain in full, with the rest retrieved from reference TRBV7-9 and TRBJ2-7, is DTGVSQNPRHKITKRGQNVTFRCDPISEHNRLYWYRQTLGQGPEFLTYFQNEAQLEKSRLLSDRFSAERPKGSFSTLEIQRTEQGDSAMYLCASSLEGVGQYFGPGTRLTVT.

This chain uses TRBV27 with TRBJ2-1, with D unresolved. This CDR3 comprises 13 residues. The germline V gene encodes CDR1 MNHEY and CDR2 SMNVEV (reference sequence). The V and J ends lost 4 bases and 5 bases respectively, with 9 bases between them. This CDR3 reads CASSWAANNEQFF. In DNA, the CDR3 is TGTGCCAGCAGTTGGGCAGCAAACAATGAGCAGTTCTTC.

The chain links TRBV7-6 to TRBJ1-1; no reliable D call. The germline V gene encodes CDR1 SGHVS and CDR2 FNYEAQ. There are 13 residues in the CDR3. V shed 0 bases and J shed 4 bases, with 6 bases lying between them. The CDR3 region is CASSLAFGTEAFF. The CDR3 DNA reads TGTGCCAGCAGCTTAGCGTTCGGCACTGAAGCTTTCTTT. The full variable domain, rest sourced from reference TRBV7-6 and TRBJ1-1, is GAGVSQSPRYKVTKRGQDVALRCDPISGHVSLYWYRQALGQGPEFLTYFNYEAQQDKSGLPNDRFSAERPEGSISTLTIQRTEQRDSAMYRCASSLAFGTEAFFGQGTRLTVV.

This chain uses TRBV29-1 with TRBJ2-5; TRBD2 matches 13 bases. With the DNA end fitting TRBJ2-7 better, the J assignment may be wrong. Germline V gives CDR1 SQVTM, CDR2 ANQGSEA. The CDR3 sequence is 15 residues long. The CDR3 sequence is CSVEDDGLAGDEQYF. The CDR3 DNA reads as TGCAGCGTTGAAGATGACGGACTAGCGGGAGACGAGCAGTACTTC.

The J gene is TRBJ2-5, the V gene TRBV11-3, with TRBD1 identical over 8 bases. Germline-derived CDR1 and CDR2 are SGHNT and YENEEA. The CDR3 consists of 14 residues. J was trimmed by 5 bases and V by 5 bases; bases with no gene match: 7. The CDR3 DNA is TGTGCCAGCAGCCGCGACAGGGGACGCGAGACCCAGTACTTC. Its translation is CASSRDRGRETQYF.

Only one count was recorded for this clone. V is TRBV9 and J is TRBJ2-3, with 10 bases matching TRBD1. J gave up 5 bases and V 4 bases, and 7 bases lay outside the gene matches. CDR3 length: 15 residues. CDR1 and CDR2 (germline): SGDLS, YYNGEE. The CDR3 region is CASSRRDRGIDTQYF. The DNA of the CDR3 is TGTGCCAGCAGCCGCCGGGACAGGGGAATAGATACGCAGTATTTT.

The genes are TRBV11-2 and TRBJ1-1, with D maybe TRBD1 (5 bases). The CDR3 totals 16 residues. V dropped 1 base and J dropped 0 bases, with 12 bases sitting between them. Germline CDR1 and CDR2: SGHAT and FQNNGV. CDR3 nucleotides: TGTGCCAGCAGCTTAGTCGGGGGGACCATGAACACTGAAGCTTTCTTT. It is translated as CASSLVGGTMNTEAFF.

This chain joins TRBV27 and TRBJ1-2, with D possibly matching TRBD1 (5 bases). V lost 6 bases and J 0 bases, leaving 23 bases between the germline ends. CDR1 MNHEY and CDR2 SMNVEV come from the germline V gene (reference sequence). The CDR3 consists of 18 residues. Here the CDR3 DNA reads TGTGCCAGCAGAAACCCGACAGCGACAATACTATCTAACTATGGCTACACCTTC. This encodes CASRNPTATILSNYGYTF.

CDR3 in amino acids: CASSEGTSGGTYEQYF. CDR3 nucleotides: TGTGCCAGCAGTGAAGGGACTAGCGGCGGCACCTACGAGCAGTACTTC. This chain links TRBV6-1 with TRBJ2-7, with 10 positions matching TRBD2. The germline V gene has CDR1 MNHNS and CDR2 SASEGT. The CDR3 length is 16 residues. V shed 1 base, J shed 2 bases, and the junction held 5 bases outside the gene matches.

CDR3 bases: TGTGCCAGCAGTTACGGCGGGGTTTACAATGAGCAGTTCTTC. Translated, it gives CASSYGGVYNEQFF. This chain connects TRBV6-5 to TRBJ2-1, with D tentatively TRBD2 (6 bases). The CDR3 is 14 residues long. The ends were cut back, 2 bases at V and 4 bases at J, with 9 bases in the middle. Per germline, CDR1 MNHEY and CDR2 SVGAGI.

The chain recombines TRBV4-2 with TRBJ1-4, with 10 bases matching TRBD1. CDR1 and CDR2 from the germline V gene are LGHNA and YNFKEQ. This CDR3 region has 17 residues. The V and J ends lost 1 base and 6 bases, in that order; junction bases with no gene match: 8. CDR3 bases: TGTGCCAGCAGCCAAGTTGGGACAGGGGTCTTGGATGAAAAACTGTTTTTT. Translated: CASSQVGTGVLDEKLFF.